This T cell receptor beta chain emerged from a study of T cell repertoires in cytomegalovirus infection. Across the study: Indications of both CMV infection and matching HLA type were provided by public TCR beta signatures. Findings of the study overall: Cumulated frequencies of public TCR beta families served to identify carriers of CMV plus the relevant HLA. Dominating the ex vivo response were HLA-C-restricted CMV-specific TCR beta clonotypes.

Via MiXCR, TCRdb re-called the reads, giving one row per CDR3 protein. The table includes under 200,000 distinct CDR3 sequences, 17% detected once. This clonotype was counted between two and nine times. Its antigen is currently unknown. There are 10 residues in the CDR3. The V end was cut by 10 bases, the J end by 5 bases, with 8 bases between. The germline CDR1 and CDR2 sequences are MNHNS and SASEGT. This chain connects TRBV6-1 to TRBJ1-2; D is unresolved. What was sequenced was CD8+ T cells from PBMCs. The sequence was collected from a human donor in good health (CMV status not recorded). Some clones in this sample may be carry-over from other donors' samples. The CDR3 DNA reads TGTGCCACCCTCCAATATGGCTACACCTTC. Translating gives CATLQYGYTF.